This note documents a single T cell receptor beta chain sequence. Assay used: immunoSEQ multiplex PCR; TCRdb lists only in-frame clones, some missing. The profile shows tens of thousands of clones, about 95% of them singletons. Collection of blood occurred at baseline, at cycle 4 day 1, and at cycle 7 day 1. This record comes from a study of OX40 agonist ivuxolimab in advanced cancers. The sample here was CD4+ or CD8+ T cells sorted from blood, taken in a trial of the OX40 agonist ivuxolimab. The source of this sequence is an adult with an advanced solid tumor such as melanoma, head and neck, liver or kidney cancer.

The CDR3 reads CAISEGVSTDTQYF. The CDR3 nucleotides are TGTGCCATCAGTGAAGGGGTTAGCACAGATACGCAGTATTTT. The rearrangement joins TRBV10-3 to TRBJ2-3; D may be TRBD1 (5 bases). V was pared by 3 bases and J by 0 bases, with 7 bases between. Germline-derived CDR1 and CDR2 are ENHRY and SYGVKD. The CDR3 contains 14 residues.